This is a list of T cell receptor beta chains from one sample in a study of blood T cell repertoires in COVID-19. Generated by immunoSEQ multiplex PCR, the TCRdb table keeps only in-frame clones and is missing some. The repertoire holds some 110,000 clones, with just over 85% as singletons. What was sequenced was peripheral blood. Every receptor here comes from a man aged 35-49 years with acute or convalescent COVID-19. Each CDR3 is given with its conserved first and last residue. The order of the fields is V gene, J gene, D gene, clone size, CDR3 protein, CDR3 DNA. D genes are given only for firm matches. Clone size is stated in some rows and not others, as once, few, many or a class when expanded.

TRBV5-6,TRBJ1-4,NA,NA,CASSFTGREKLFF,TGTGCCAGCAGCTTTACAGGACGGGAAAAACTGTTTTTT
TRBV19,TRBJ1-2,TRBD1,once,CASSKLGQEVNYGYTF,TGTGCCAGTAGTAAACTGGGACAGGAAGTCAACTATGGCTACACCTTC
TRBV3-1/TRBV3-2,TRBJ1-2,NA,NA,CASSHFGGYTF,TGTGCCAGCAGCCATTTCGGGGGCTACACCTTC
TRBV5-4,TRBJ1-4,TRBD1,NA,CASSVTQGAHNEKLFF,TGTGCCAGCAGCGTCACACAGGGGGCCCATAATGAAAAACTGTTTTTT
TRBV3-1/TRBV3-2,TRBJ2-7,TRBD1,NA,CASSQVSGGGYEQYF,TGTGCCAGCAGCCAAGTTTCAGGGGGTGGCTACGAGCAGTACTTC
TRBV19,TRBJ1-4,NA,NA,CAIEMCGRGWGKGEKLFF,TGTGCCATCGAGATGTGCGGCAGGGGCTGGGGAAAGGGTGAAAAACTGTTTTTT
TRBV5-4,TRBJ1-1,NA,NA,CASSRTANTEAFF,TGTGCCAGCAGCAGGACAGCAAACACTGAAGCTTTCTTT
TRBV29-1,TRBJ1-1,NA,NA,CSVESLSRGGRRNTEAFF,TGCAGCGTTGAATCGCTCAGTAGGGGGGGGAGACGGAACACTGAAGCTTTCTTT
TRBV12-5,TRBJ1-1,NA,NA,CASGLQGSTEAFF,TGTGCTAGTGGCCTCCAGGGGAGCACTGAAGCTTTCTTT
TRBV6-1,TRBJ1-2,NA,once,CASSEGQAARYGYTF,TGTGCCAGCAGTGAAGGACAGGCCGCACGGTATGGCTACACCTTC
TRBV4-1,TRBJ2-1,TRBD2,few,CASSQDVGGVRNEQFF,TGCGCCAGCAGCCAAGATGTGGGGGGGGTACGGAATGAGCAGTTCTTC
TRBV12-3/TRBV12-4,TRBJ1-1,TRBD1,NA,CASSGQGKTEAFF,TGTGCCAGCAGTGGACAGGGGAAGACTGAAGCTTTCTTT
TRBV7-2,TRBJ1-1,TRBD1,NA,CASSRDSFGNTEAFF,TGTGCCAGCAGCAGGGACAGCTTCGGGAACACTGAAGCTTTCTTT
TRBV10-1,TRBJ2-1,TRBD2,NA,CASSGSGTRKANEQFF,TGCGCCAGCAGTGGTTCCGGGACTAGGAAGGCCAATGAGCAGTTCTTC
TRBV2,TRBJ1-4,NA,NA,CASSDDRGADEKLFF,TGTGCCAGCAGTGATGATAGGGGCGCGGATGAAAAACTGTTTTTT
TRBV12-3/TRBV12-4,TRBJ2-7,NA,NA,CASSFSGTDEQYF,TGTGCCAGCAGTTTTTCCGGGACTGACGAGCAGTACTTC
TRBV27,TRBJ1-5,NA,NA,CASSRSGANQPQHF,TGTGCCAGCAGTCGCAGCGGAGCCAATCAGCCCCAGCATTTT
TRBV4-3,TRBJ1-5,TRBD1,NA,CASSQDRTGTNQPQHF,TGCGCCAGCAGCCAAGATAGGACAGGGACTAATCAGCCCCAGCATTTT
TRBV6-5,TRBJ2-3,TRBD2,NA,CASRRSGGSDTQYF,TGTGCCAGCAGACGTAGCGGGGGATCAGATACGCAGTATTTT
TRBV30,TRBJ2-5,NA,NA,CATQAGYQETQYF,TGTGCCACTCAGGCGGGGTACCAAGAGACCCAGTACTTC
TRBV5-4,TRBJ1-1,NA,NA,CASSLGPEAFF,TGTGCCAGCAGCCTGGGGCCTGAAGCTTTCTTT
TRBV3-1/TRBV3-2,TRBJ1-3,NA,NA,CASQRRSGNTIYF,TGTGCCAGCCAGAGGCGCTCTGGAAACACCATATATTTT
TRBV30,TRBJ2-7,TRBD2,NA,CAWTLAGGYEQYF,TGTGCCTGGACGCTAGCGGGAGGGTACGAGCAGTACTTC
TRBV4-2,TRBJ1-6,NA,NA,CASSQEEGSGSYNSPLHF,TGTGCCAGCAGCCAAGAGGAGGGGTCGGGGTCCTATAATTCACCCCTCCACTTT
TRBV9,TRBJ2-1,NA,NA,CASSVASERWNEQFF,TGTGCCAGCAGCGTAGCATCGGAGCGTTGGAATGAGCAGTTCTTC
TRBV18,TRBJ1-2,TRBD1,NA,CASSRSGGNDYGYTF,TGTGCCAGCTCACGATCAGGGGGGAATGACTATGGCTACACCTTC
TRBV12-3/TRBV12-4,TRBJ1-5,NA,NA,CASSLEGGQPQHF,TGTGCCAGCAGTTTAGAAGGGGGTCAGCCCCAGCATTTT
TRBV5-6,TRBJ1-4,TRBD1,NA,CASSLAGTGGDEKLFF,TGTGCCAGCAGCTTGGCCGGGACAGGTGGTGATGAAAAACTGTTTTTT
TRBV27,TRBJ1-4,TRBD1,NA,CASSRTGGYEKLFF,TGTGCCAGCAGTCGGACAGGGGGCTATGAAAAACTGTTTTTT
TRBV25-1,TRBJ1-4,NA,NA,CASSEGGGREKLFF,TGTGCCAGCAGTGAAGGGGGGGGGCGAGAAAAACTGTTTTTT
TRBV11-1,TRBJ1-1,NA,NA,CASSLELNTEAFF,TGTGCCAGCAGCTTAGAGCTCAACACTGAAGCTTTCTTT
TRBV15,TRBJ1-2,NA,once,CATSRDQGYGYTF,TGTGCCACCAGCAGAGATCAGGGCTATGGCTACACCTTC
TRBV4-2,TRBJ2-1,NA,NA,CASSQEWRGSYNEQFF,TGTGCCAGCAGCCAAGAATGGCGGGGCTCCTACAATGAGCAGTTCTTC
TRBV19,TRBJ2-3,NA,NA,CASSYRRLARGTQYF,TGTGCCTCCAGTTATAGGAGGCTAGCCCGGGGTACGCAGTATTTT
TRBV18,TRBJ1-2,TRBD1,NA,CASSPPGTGSGYTF,TGTGCCAGCTCACCTCCCGGGACAGGGTCTGGCTACACCTTC
TRBV7-5,TRBJ2-3,NA,NA,CARSGSGTDTQYF,TGTGCCAGAAGCGGTAGCGGCACAGATACGCAGTATTTT
TRBV30,TRBJ1-2,NA,NA,CAWSVHRDGYTF,TGTGCCTGGAGTGTACACAGGGACGGCTACACCTTC
TRBV27,TRBJ2-7,NA,NA,CASSSTGGLDEQYF,TGTGCCAGCAGTTCTACAGGCGGCCTCGACGAGCAGTACTTC
TRBV24-1,TRBJ2-1,NA,NA,CATSDFNSEQFF,TGTGCCACCAGTGATTTTAACAGTGAGCAGTTCTTC
TRBV6-5,TRBJ1-2,NA,NA,CASRGGLLNYGYTF,TGTGCCAGCAGGGGCGGACTCCTGAACTATGGCTACACCTTC
TRBV30,TRBJ2-2,NA,NA,CAWSLAAANTGELFF,TGTGCCTGGAGTCTGGCCGCGGCGAACACCGGGGAGCTGTTTTTT
TRBV3-1/TRBV3-2,TRBJ2-2,NA,NA,CASSFGGFTGELFF,TGTGCCAGCAGCTTTGGGGGGTTCACCGGGGAGCTGTTTTTT